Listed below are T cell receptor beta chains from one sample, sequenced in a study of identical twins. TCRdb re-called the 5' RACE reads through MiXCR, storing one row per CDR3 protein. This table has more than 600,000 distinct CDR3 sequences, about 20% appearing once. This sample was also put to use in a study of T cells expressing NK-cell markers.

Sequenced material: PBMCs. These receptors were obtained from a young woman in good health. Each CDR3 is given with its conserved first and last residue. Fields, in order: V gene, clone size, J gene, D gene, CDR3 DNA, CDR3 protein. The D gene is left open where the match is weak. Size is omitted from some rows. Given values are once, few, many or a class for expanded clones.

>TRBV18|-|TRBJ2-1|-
TGTGCCAGCTCGCGGACGCGGGACAATGAGCAGTTCTTC
CASSRTRDNEQFF
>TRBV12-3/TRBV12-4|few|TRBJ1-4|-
TGTGCCAGCAGTACTAACAGGGAAGGAAAACTGTTTTTT
CASSTNREGKLFF
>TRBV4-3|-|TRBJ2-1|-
TGCGCCAGCAGCCAGGTACCAATGGGCAGTGAGCAGTTCTTC
CASSQVPMGSEQFF
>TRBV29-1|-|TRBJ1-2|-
TGCAGCGTGGGTTGGGGTGACAGGACCTATGGCTACACCTTC
CSVGWGDRTYGYTF
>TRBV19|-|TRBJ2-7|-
TGTGCCAGTAGTCCAGGTCCATTTGGCTCCTACGAGCAGTACTTC
CASSPGPFGSYEQYF
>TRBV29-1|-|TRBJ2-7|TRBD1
TGCAGCGTTACCGGGACAGCGGCCTACGAGCAGTACTTC
CSVTGTAAYEQYF
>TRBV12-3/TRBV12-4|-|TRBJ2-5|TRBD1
TGTGCCAGCAGCCCCCGGGACAGAGGAAAGACCCAGTACTTC
CASSPRDRGKTQYF
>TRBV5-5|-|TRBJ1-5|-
TGTGCCAGCAGCTTGGCACAGGGCCTCTGGAATCAGCCCCAGCATTTT
CASSLAQGLWNQPQHF
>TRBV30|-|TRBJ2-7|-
TGTGCCTGGACTACTAGTCGCCACGAGCAGTACTTC
CAWTTSRHEQYF
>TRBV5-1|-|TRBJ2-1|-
TGCGCCAGCAGCGGGGGGACAGCTAACATTAACAATGAGCAGTTCTTC
CASSGGTANINNEQFF
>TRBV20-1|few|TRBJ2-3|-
TGCAGTGCTAGAAAGTTCGTTGCAGATACGCAGTATTTT
CSARKFVADTQYF
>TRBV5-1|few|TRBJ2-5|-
TGCGCCAGCAGCGCCGACCTGGACGAGACCCAGTACTTC
CASSADLDETQYF
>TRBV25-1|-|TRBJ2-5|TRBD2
TGTGCCAGCAGTGAACTTGATAGCGGGAGGGCCGGGGAGACCCAGTACTTC
CASSELDSGRAGETQYF
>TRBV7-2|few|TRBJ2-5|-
TGTGCCAGCAGCTTACGGGCAGGGGAGTTTGGGACCCAGTACTTC
CASSLRAGEFGTQYF
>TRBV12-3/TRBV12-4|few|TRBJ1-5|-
TGTGCCAGCACCGTCGGGACGGGGAATCAGCCCCAGCATTTT
CASTVGTGNQPQHF
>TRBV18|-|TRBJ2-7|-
TGTGCCAGCTCACCGGGAGGAGGGGGGGCCCTCGAGCAGTACTTC
CASSPGGGGALEQYF
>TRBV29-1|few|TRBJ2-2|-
TGCAGCGTTCGGTCGCAGGGGAACACCGGGGAGCTGTTTTTT
CSVRSQGNTGELFF
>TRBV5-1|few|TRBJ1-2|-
TGCGCCAGCAGCCCGGGGACCGCCGACTATGGCTACACCTTC
CASSPGTADYGYTF
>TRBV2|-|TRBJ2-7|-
TGTGCCAGCGTCCGGGGAAGCTACGAGCAGTACTTC
CASVRGSYEQYF
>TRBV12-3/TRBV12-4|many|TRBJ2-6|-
TGTGCCAGCAGTTTAGCTGGGGCTGGGGCCAACGTCCTGACTTTC
CASSLAGAGANVLTF
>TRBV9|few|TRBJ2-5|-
TGTGCCAGCAGCGTAGGGGCGGCTCTTAGAGAGACCCAGTACTTC
CASSVGAALRETQYF
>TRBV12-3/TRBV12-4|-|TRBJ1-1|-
TGTGCCAGCCTCCGGGGCGGGGGGAACACTGAAGCTTTCTTT
CASLRGGGNTEAFF
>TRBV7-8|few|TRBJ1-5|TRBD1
TGTGCCAGCAGACTCGACAGGGTAAATCAGCCCCAGCATTTT
CASRLDRVNQPQHF
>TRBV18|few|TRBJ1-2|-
TGTGCCAGCTCACCGCCTCGGACAGCCGGGCATGGCTACACCTTC
CASSPPRTAGHGYTF
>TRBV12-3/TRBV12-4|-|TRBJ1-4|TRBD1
TGTGCCAGCAGGGGACAGCCAAATGAAAAACTGTTTTTT
CASRGQPNEKLFF
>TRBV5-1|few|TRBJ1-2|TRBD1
TGCGCCAGCAGCTTGCTTGGGACAGGGGATGGCTACACCTTC
CASSLLGTGDGYTF
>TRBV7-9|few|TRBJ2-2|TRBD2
TGTGCCAGCAGCTTTAGCGGGGGTCAGAACACCGGGGAGCTGTTTTTT
CASSFSGGQNTGELFF
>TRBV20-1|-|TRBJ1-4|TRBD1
TGCAGTGCTGCGGGACAGGGGGCTTCGGCGGATGAAAAACTGTTTTTT
CSAAGQGASADEKLFF
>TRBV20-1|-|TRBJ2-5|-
TGCAGTGCTAGAGACCTCAGTTGGGCGTTGAAGACCCAGTACTTC
CSARDLSWALKTQYF
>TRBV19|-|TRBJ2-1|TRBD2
TGTGCCAGTAGTATAACCCTCTTTGTGCGGGGGGGTCACAATGAGCAGTTCTTC
CASSITLFVRGGHNEQFF
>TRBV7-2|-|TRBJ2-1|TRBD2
TGTGCCAGCAGTTCGGGAGCGGGAGGGGTTAATGAGCAGTTCTTC
CASSSGAGGVNEQFF
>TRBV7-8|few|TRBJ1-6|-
TGTGCCAGCAGCTTCAGGGATGTGGGCACGGATTCACCCCTCCACTTT
CASSFRDVGTDSPLHF
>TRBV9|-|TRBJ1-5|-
TGTGCCAGCAGCGTAGACCTCAGTCAGCCCCAGCATTTT
CASSVDLSQPQHF
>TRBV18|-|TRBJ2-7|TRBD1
TGTGCCAGCTCACCTCAGGGGGCAGGAACCTACGAGCAGTACTTC
CASSPQGAGTYEQYF
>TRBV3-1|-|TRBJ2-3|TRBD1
TGTGCCAGCAGCCAAGAATCCGGGACAGGGGAAGATACGCAGTATTTT
CASSQESGTGEDTQYF
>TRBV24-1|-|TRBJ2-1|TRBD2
TGTGCCACCAGTGACTCACTAGCGGGGCGTTACAATGAGCAGTTCTTC
CATSDSLAGRYNEQFF
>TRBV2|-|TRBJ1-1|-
TGTGCCAGCAGTGTGGAGGGGGTTGGGACTGAAGCTTTCTTT
CASSVEGVGTEAFF
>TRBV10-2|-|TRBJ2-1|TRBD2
TGCGCCAGCGGGACTAGCGGGAGGGGGGAAAATGAGCAGTTCTTC
CASGTSGRGENEQFF
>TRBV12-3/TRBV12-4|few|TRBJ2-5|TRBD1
TGTGCCAGCAGAACAGGACAGGGCCGAGAGACCCAGTACTTC
CASRTGQGRETQYF
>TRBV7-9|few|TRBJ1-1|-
TGTGCCAGCAGCTTAGCTGTCAGGGTTCATGACAGTGAAGCTTTCTTT
CASSLAVRVHDSEAFF
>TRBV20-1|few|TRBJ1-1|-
TGCAGTGCCACGGTCCCCGGGGGAACTGAAGCTTTCTTT
CSATVPGGTEAFF
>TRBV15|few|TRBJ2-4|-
TGTGCCACCAGCAGAGACGGAACAGCCCAGTACTTC
CATSRDGTAQYF
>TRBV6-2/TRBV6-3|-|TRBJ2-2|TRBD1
TGTGCCAGCAGCCGGGGACAGGGGATCCCTTACACCGGGGAGCTGTTTTTT
CASSRGQGIPYTGELFF
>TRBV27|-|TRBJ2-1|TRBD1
TGTGCCAGCAGTGCGCGGGACAGGGAGGTTAACTACAATGAGCAGTTCTTC
CASSARDREVNYNEQFF